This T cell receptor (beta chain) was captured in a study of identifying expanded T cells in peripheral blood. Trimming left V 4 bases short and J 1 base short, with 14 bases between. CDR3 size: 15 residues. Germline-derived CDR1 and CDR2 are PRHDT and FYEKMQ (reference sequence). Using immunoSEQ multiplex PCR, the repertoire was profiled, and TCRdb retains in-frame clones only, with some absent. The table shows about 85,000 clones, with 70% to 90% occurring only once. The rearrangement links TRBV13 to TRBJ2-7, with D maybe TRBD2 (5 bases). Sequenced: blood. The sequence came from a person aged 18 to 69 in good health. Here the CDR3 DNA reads TGTGCCAGCAGCTCTGGGGTAGCGCTGTCCTACGAGCAGTACTTC. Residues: CASSSGVALSYEQYF.